This T cell receptor (beta chain) is from a study of cytomegalovirus exposure and HLA in healthy donors. Per germline, CDR1 SNHLY and CDR2 FYNNEI. The ends lost 6 bases at V and 4 bases at J; junction bases unmatched: 8. This CDR3 spans 14 amino acids. Vbeta (60) and Jbeta (13) primers were used in the PCR. Profiled with immunoSEQ multiplex PCR; TCRdb holds only in-frame clones, not every one. Of about 140,000 clones in the sample, over 75% were seen once. This rearrangement joins TRBV2 to TRBJ1-2, with 7 bases aligning to TRBD1. This receptor was taken from a man aged 50 or older in good health and CMV-seronegative. Sequencing was done on a sample of PBMCs. CDR3 bases: TGTGCCAGCAGCGAGGGACAGCGCCGCTATGGCTACACCTTC. It yields the protein CASSEGQRRYGYTF.